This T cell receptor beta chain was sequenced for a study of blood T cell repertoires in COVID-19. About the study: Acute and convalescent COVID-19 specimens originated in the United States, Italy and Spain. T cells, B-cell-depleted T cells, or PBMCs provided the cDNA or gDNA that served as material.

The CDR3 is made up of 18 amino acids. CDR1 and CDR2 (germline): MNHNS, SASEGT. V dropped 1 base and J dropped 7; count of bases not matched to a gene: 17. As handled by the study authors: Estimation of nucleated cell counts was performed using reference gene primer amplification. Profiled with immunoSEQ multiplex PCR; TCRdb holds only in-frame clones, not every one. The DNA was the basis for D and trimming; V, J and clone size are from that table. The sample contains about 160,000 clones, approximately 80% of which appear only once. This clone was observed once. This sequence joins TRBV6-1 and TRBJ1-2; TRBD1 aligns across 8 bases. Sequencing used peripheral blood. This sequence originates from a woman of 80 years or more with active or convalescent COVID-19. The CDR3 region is CASSEEGQGILVYGGYTF. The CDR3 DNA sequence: TGTGCCAGCAGTGAAGAAGGACAGGGTATTCTCGTATACGGTGGCTACACCTTC.